Shown below are 7 T cell receptor beta chains from a single sample sequenced in a study of Graves' ophthalmopathy and Graves' hyperthyroidism. Amplification of TCR beta CDR3 regions used RNA transcripts. Amplification began with first-round RT-PCR using HTBI primers, then second-round multiplex PCR was performed. TCRdb used MiXCR to reprocess the multiplex PCR reads, holding one entry per CDR3 protein. Of 300,000 to 400,000 distinct CDR3 sequences listed, 15% to 20% are singletons. Sequencing was done on a sample of peripheral blood. These receptor sequences come from an adult woman with stable Graves' hyperthyroidism.

This clonotype is a singleton in its sample. This rearrangement joins TRBV28 to TRBJ2-3; D ambiguous. Germline CDR1 MDHEN, CDR2 SYDVKM. The ends were cut back, 6 bases at V and 2 bases at J, with 15 bases in the middle. The CDR3 runs 15 residues. As DNA, the CDR3 is TGTGCCAGCAGCCCCCAGATCGCTGACACAGATACGCAGTATTTT. This encodes CASSPQIADTDTQYF.

This clonotype was found many times. The chain links TRBV30 to TRBJ2-7, with D perhaps matching TRBD1 (5 bases). The V gene lost 5 bases and the J gene lost 2 bases, with 13 bases spanning the gap. Germline V gene lookup returns CDR1 GTSNPN and CDR2 SVGIG (reference sequence). The CDR3 is 13 residues long. The CDR3 DNA reads as TGTGCCTGGGGGGCCAAGGGTACCTACGAGCAGTACTTC. Residues: CAWGAKGTYEQYF.

This clonotype was observed a handful of times. The rearrangement joins TRBV6-1 to TRBJ2-7; TRBD2 aligns across 13 bases. Germline V gene data show CDR1 as MNHNS and CDR2 as SASEGT. The CDR3 spans 14 residues. The ends lost 8 bases at V and 5 bases at J; junction bases unmatched: 6. CDR3 sequence reads: CASLGTSGIHEQYF. The CDR3 region has the DNA TGTGCCAGCCTTGGGACTAGCGGGATCCACGAGCAGTACTTC.

This clonotype occurred many times. V is TRBV20-1 and J is TRBJ2-5; TRBD2 is a possible D gene (6 bases). Germline values: CDR1 DFQATT, CDR2 SNEGSKA (reference sequence). CDR3 length: 13 residues. Trimming removed 0 bases at V and 5 bases at J, with 10 bases between. The CDR3 DNA is TGCAGTGCTAGAGAGGGGGGTCTGGAGACCCAGTACTTC. Its protein is CSAREGGLETQYF.

This clonotype was seen at least ten times. This chain connects TRBV12-3 or TRBV12-4 to TRBJ1-5; possible D gene TRBD1, 6 bases. The germline V and J ends were trimmed by 3 bases and 8 bases, with 17 bases remaining between them. This CDR3 is 15 amino acids long. CDR3 sequence (DNA): TGTGCCAGCAGTTTTCGGCAGGGGACGAGTAAGCCCCAGCATTTT. This codes for CASSFRQGTSKPQHF.

This clonotype came up many times. The chain links TRBV30 to TRBJ1-6, with no clear D. Trimming stripped 6 bases from V and 10 bases from J, with 16 bases between. Germline values: CDR1 GTSNPN, CDR2 SVGIG (reference sequence). The CDR3 spans 13 residues. The CDR3 coding sequence is TGTGCCTGCGCGACGGGGAGGAACTCACCCCTCCACTTT. It specifies CACATGRNSPLHF.

The sample holds many counts of this clonotype. The chain joins TRBV28 to TRBJ2-7; D ambiguous. CDR1 is MDHEN and CDR2 is SYDVKM in the germline V gene. Trimming took 6 bases from V and 5 from J, leaving 5 bases between them. CDR3 length: 10 residues. CDR3 loop: CASSYDEQYF. The CDR3 DNA reads TGTGCCAGCAGCTACGACGAGCAGTACTTC. The whole variable domain, remainder taken from reference TRBV28 and TRBJ2-7, is DVKVTQSSRYLVKRTGEKVFLECVQDMDHENMFWYRQDPGLGLRLIYFSYDVKMKEKGDIPEGYSVSREKKERFSLILESASTNQTSMYLCASSYDEQYFGPGTRLTVT.